These T cell receptor beta chains were read from a single sample in a study of blood T cell repertoires in COVID-19. Profiling relied on immunoSEQ multiplex PCR, and the TCRdb table lists in-frame clones only, not all of them. This table has 95,000 to 110,000 clones, around 88% appearing once. The sequenced material came from peripheral blood. Receptors were obtained from a human donor in a cohort sampled during active COVID-19. CDR3s leave out the opening cysteine and the closing phenylalanine or tryptophan. Each record gives: V gene, J gene, CDR3 length, CDR3 protein.

TRBV4-3	TRBJ2-3	14	ASSLLGAGGADTQY
TRBV3-1/TRBV3-2	TRBJ2-6	13	ASSQWRGGANVLT
TRBV11-2	TRBJ1-2	12	ASSFGHIVNGYT
TRBV19	TRBJ2-4	15	ASSMWRTRSSKNIQY
TRBV19	TRBJ1-2	14	ASSKKQQGAPYGYT
TRBV5-8	TRBJ2-2	14	ASSADRARNTGELF
TRBV21-1	TRBJ1-2	14	ASSKEIEAAPYGYT
TRBV6-4	TRBJ2-2	12	ASRPGQGSGELF
TRBV9	TRBJ2-5	13	ASSANTGGQETQY
TRBV7-2	TRBJ1-5	12	ASTFLFSGQPQH
TRBV5-6	TRBJ1-1	13	ASTPWTGGSTEAF
TRBV4-3	TRBJ2-1	14	ASSHQLGSSYNEQF
TRBV7-9	TRBJ1-3	16	ASSLPALGQGIGNTIY
TRBV5-1	TRBJ2-7	13	ASSWVAGGPVEQY
TRBV18	TRBJ2-7	12	ASSLRENSYEQY
TRBV2	TRBJ2-2	12	ASGMLGGTGELF
TRBV9	TRBJ1-2	12	ASSVQALPYGYT
TRBV5-1	TRBJ1-2	11	ASSSTGIYGYT
TRBV7-2	TRBJ2-1	10	ASSSQGYEQF
TRBV7-3	TRBJ1-1	11	ASSKQGNTEAF
TRBV9	TRBJ1-5	13	ASSPAGNSNQPQH
TRBV7-2	TRBJ1-6	13	ASSLRDRGNSPLH
TRBV19	TRBJ1-1	13	ASSPGQGRNTEAF